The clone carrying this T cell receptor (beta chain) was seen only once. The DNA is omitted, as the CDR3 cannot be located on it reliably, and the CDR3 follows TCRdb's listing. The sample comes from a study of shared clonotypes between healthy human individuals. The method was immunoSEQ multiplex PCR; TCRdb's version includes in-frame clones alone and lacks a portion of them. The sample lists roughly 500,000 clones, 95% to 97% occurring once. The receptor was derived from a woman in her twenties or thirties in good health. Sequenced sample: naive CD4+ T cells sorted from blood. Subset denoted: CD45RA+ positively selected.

CDR3 loop: CAWSTQDTVGIGTVF. The chain recombines TRBV30 with TRBJ1-4; TRBD1 reflects the table's D call only, with no check against the DNA. CDR1 and CDR2 from the germline V gene are GTSNPN and SVGIG (reference sequence). The CDR3 extends over 15 residues, inclusive of both ends.